This T cell receptor beta chain was sequenced for a study of blood T cell repertoires in COVID-19. Study-level information: Whether acute or convalescent, the COVID-19 samples came from the United States, Italy and Spain.

The table lists this clone with a count of one. Deletions cut 2 bases from V and 4 bases from J, with 13 bases between. Germline V gene data show CDR1 as SGHRS and CDR2 as YFSETQ. This CDR3 has 15 amino acids. How the authors handled the data: Amplified reference gene primers provided the basis for estimating nucleated cell counts. Profiled with immunoSEQ multiplex PCR; TCRdb holds only in-frame clones, not every one. For V, J and clone size, that table is used; D and trimming come from the DNA. The table has around 500,000 clones, approximately 86% seen once. The study assigned cohorts using participant-reported clinical history. Two negative PCRs, clearance, or symptom resolution characterized the recovered Cohort 3 donors.

The chain joins TRBV5-1 to TRBJ1-5, with unresolved D. The sequenced sample consisted of PBMCs or T cells enriched from blood (not recorded which). The source of this sequence is an older woman who had recovered from COVID-19. The CDR3, as DNA: TGCGCCAGCAGCTTAGACGGGGTGAAGAATCAGCCCCAGCATTTT. It encodes CASSLDGVKNQPQHF.